This T cell receptor (beta chain) was sequenced for a study of T cell changes during pregnancy in multiple sclerosis. The repertoire was sequenced with immunoSEQ multiplex PCR; TCRdb's copy has only in-frame clones and lacks some. The sample has tens of thousands of clones; just over 90% are singletons. In germline, CDR1 is SGHTA, CDR2 FQGNSA. V lost 1 base and J 8 bases, leaving 9 bases between the germline ends. This CDR3 has 14 residues. This clone was seen once. This specimen consisted of peripheral blood, obtained in the first trimester of pregnancy. V is TRBV7-2 and J is TRBJ1-6, with D possibly matching TRBD1 (6 bases). The sequence derives from a female donor in good health, enrolled as a control in a pregnancy study. CDR3 in amino acids: CASSLGDIYSPLHF. In DNA, the CDR3 is TGTGCCAGCAGCTTAGGGGACATCTATTCACCCCTCCACTTT. Together with reference TRBV7-2 and TRBJ1-6, the CDR3 gives the full variable domain: GAGVSQSPSNKVTEKGKDVELRCDPISGHTALYWYRQSLGQGLEFLIYFQGNSAPDKSGLPSDRFSAERTGGSVSTLTIQRTQQEDSAVYLCASSLGDIYSPLHFGNGTRLTVT.